This TCR beta chain was observed in a study of breast tumors, draining lymph nodes, adjacent tissues. The germline gives CDR1 KGHDR, CDR2 SFDVKD. With 3 bases removed from V and 7 bases from J, the gap between germline ends came to 5 bases. The CDR3 sequence is 12 residues long. Samples came from axillary lymph nodes draining the breast cancer. TCRdb reprocessed the multiplex PCR reads with MiXCR, giving one entry per CDR3 protein. The table has under 300,000 distinct CDR3 sequences, roughly a third seen once. The sample consisted of axillary lymph node tissue. The clonotype was recovered from a female donor with breast cancer. Some clones in this sample may be carry-over from other donors' samples. The chain is built from TRBV24-1 and TRBJ2-2; D remains unclear. CDR3 loop: CATSDGSGELFF. For the CDR3, the DNA is TGTGCCACCAGTGATGGAAGCGGGGAGCTGTTTTTT.